One T cell receptor (beta chain) is described in this entry. The sample belongs to a study of Ad26.COV2.S vaccination and SARS-CoV-2 variants. The sample's treatment: roughly 20 received Ad26.COV2.S at low or high dose, single or two shots; 5 received placebo; per-sample allocation not given. On day 63 after the first injection, vaccine and placebo recipients gave samples. Clones were read by immunoSEQ multiplex PCR, and TCRdb kept only the in-frame ones, dropping some. The sample has about 350,000 clones, less than 90% seen once. This CDR3 has 13 amino acids. V lost 0 bases, J lost 8 bases, and 9 bases lay in between. Germline CDR1 is MNHEY and CDR2 is SVGEGT.

This TCR was sampled from a person aged 18-65 years who received the Ad26.COV2.S COVID-19 vaccine or a placebo. Sequenced material: peripheral blood, taken in a trial of Ad26.COV2.S vaccine versus placebo. The rearrangement links TRBV6-2 or TRBV6-3 to TRBJ2-3; no definite D call. This CDR3 is CASSYSDWGTQYF. As DNA, the CDR3 is TGTGCCAGCAGTTACTCAGACTGGGGTACGCAGTATTTT.